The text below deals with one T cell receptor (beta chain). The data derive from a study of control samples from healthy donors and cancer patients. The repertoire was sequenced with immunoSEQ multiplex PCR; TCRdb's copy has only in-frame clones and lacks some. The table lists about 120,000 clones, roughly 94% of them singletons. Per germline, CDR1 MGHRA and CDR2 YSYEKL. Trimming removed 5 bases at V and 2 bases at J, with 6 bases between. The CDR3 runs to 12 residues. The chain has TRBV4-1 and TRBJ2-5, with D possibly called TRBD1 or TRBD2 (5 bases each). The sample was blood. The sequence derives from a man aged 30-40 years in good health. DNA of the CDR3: TGCGCCAGCAGCGAGGGGCAAGAGACCCAGTACTTC. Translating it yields CASSEGQETQYF.